This entry lists 8 T cell receptor beta chains sequenced from one sample in a study of PD-L1 blockade in urothelial cancer. This sample's time point: peripheral blood 6 weeks after treatment start. Profiled with immunoSEQ multiplex PCR; TCRdb holds only in-frame clones, not every one. The data show around 110,000 clones, more than 85% seen once. The input for sequencing was PBMCs, taken around atezolizumab (anti-PD-L1) treatment. The receptors stem from a man aged 55 to 69 with urothelial cancer.

CDR3 region: CASSYSRLTKETQYF. The DNA of the CDR3 is TGTGCCAGCAGTTACTCGAGACTGACGAAAGAGACCCAGTACTTC. The chain combines TRBV6-5 with TRBJ2-5, with unresolved D. The V gene's germline CDR1 is MNHEY and CDR2 SVGAGI. This CDR3 contains 15 residues. Trimming stripped 0 bases from V and 3 bases from J, with 11 bases between.

The chain employs TRBV5-6 and TRBJ1-2; 9 nucleotides align to TRBD1. Germline CDR1 is SGHDT and CDR2 is YYEEEE. The CDR3 spans 14 residues. V lost 4 bases to trimming and J lost 13 bases; unmatched junction nucleotides: 14. The CDR3 loop reads CASSPQQGQGRATF. The CDR3 nucleotides are TGTGCCAGCAGCCCACAGCAAGGACAGGGGCGAGCCACCTTC.

This rearrangement joins TRBV5-4 to TRBJ2-1; 7 nucleotides line up with TRBD1. The CDR3 runs 17 residues. J gave up 6 bases and V 4 bases, and 16 bases lay outside the gene matches. Per the germline V gene, CDR1 is SGHNT and CDR2 is YYREEE (reference sequence). CDR3 loop: CASSTGRGAGGINEQFF. As DNA, the CDR3 is TGTGCCAGCAGCACTGGACGTGGGGCAGGGGGAATCAATGAGCAGTTCTTC.

The chain joins TRBV7-9 to TRBJ1-3, with D maybe TRBD1 (5 bases). The CDR3 is 14 amino acids. Looked up from germline, CDR1 is SEHNR and CDR2 is FQNEAQ (reference sequence). V dropped 3 bases and J dropped 0 bases, with 6 bases sitting between them. CDR3 sequence reads: CASSLDNSGNTIYF. The DNA for the CDR3 is TGTGCCAGCAGCTTGGACAACTCTGGAAACACCATATATTTT.

The CDR3 DNA reads as TGTGCCAGCAGCTTAGATGGCAGGGGCACAGATACGCAGTATTTT. Protein product: CASSLDGRGTDTQYF. This rearrangement joins TRBV7-9 to TRBJ2-3; TRBD1 might be the D (5 bases). V shed 1 base and J shed 1 base, with 9 bases lying between them. The CDR3 totals 15 residues. The germline CDR1 and CDR2 sequences are SEHNR and FQNEAQ (reference sequence).

The chain joins TRBV6-6 to TRBJ1-2; perhaps TRBD1 as D (6 bases). This CDR3 spans 13 amino acids. Trimming shortened V by 6 bases and J by 5 bases, and 13 bases separated the two germline ends. The germline V gene encodes CDR1 MNHNY and CDR2 SVGAGI (reference sequence). The CDR3 is CASSPGGAYGYTF. The CDR3 DNA reads TGTGCCAGCAGCCCCGGGGGGGCGTATGGCTACACCTTC.

As for this clone: The germline gene is not matched at one end of the junction; a read error may be the cause. This chain joins TRBV7-9 and TRBJ2-6; 7 bases map to TRBD2. This CDR3 region has 16 residues. Germline CDR1 reads SEHNR; CDR2 reads FQNEAQ (reference sequence). CDR3 in amino acids: CASSLAVGDGANVLTF. CDR3 nucleotide sequence: TGTGCCAGCAGCCTAGCGGTCGGGGATGGGGCCAACGTCCTGACTTTC.

The chain joins TRBV4-1 to TRBJ2-1, with 7 positions matching TRBD2. The CDR3 totals 15 residues. CDR1 and CDR2 (germline): MGHRA, YSYEKL. V was pared by 4 bases and J by 6 bases, with 9 bases of the junction left unmatched. CDR3 loop: CASSLTGGSSNEQFF. The CDR3 region has the DNA TGCGCCAGCAGCCTGACTGGCGGGAGTAGCAATGAGCAGTTCTTC.